The entry below gives a single T cell receptor (beta chain) sequence along with its context. As yet, its antigen is unknown. The source of the sample is a study of PD-L1 blockade in urothelial cancer. Looking at the study overall: Patients' prior chemotherapy regimens numbered 0 to 3. There were a median of about 140,000 T cells in blood samples.

Time point defined: peripheral blood 6 weeks after treatment start. Regarding the study as a whole: Better survival was forecast by a pretreatment blood TCR clonality below the median.

Data came from immunoSEQ multiplex PCR; TCRdb stores just in-frame clones and leaves some out. The sample holds about 66,000 clones, about 90% seen once. Germline V gene lookup returns CDR1 GTSNPN and CDR2 SVGIG (reference sequence). V shed 3 bases and J shed 0 bases, with 6 bases lying between them. This CDR3 spans 13 amino acids. The genes are TRBV30 and TRBJ1-3; no firm D call. The sample consisted of PBMCs, taken around atezolizumab (anti-PD-L1) treatment. The sequence derives from a man aged 55-75 years with urothelial cancer. This CDR3 reads CAWSVGSGNTIYF. The CDR3, as DNA: TGTGCCTGGAGCGTCGGCTCTGGAAACACCATATATTTT.